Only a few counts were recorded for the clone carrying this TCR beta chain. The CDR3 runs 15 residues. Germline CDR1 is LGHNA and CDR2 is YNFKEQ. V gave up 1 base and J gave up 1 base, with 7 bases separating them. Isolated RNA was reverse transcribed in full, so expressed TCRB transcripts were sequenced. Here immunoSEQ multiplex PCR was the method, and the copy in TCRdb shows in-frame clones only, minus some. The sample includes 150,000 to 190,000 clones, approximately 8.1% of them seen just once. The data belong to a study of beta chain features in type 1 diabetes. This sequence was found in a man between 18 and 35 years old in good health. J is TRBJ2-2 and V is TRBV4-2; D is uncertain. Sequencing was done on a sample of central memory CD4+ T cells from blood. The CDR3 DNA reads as TGTGCCAGCAGCCAAGTGAGCCAGAACACCGGGGAGCTGTTTTTT. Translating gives CASSQVSQNTGELFF.